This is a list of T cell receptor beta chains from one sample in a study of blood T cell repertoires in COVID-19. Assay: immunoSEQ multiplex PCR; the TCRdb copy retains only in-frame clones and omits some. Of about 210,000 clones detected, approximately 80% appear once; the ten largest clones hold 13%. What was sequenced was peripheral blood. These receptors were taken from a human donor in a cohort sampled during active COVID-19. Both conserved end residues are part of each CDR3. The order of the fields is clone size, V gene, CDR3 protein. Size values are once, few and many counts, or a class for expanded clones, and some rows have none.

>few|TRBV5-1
CASSQVVVREGYNEQFF
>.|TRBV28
CASRETGTASTDTQYF
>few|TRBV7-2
CASSLTGRAGKGYTF
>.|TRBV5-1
CASSLIGSPGDTQYF
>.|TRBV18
CASSPAGEIFMRSYEQYF
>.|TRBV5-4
CASSPGSLAGAREQYF
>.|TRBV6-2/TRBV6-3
CASSYIIAGVLNEQFF
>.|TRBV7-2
CASSGTLSTDTQYF
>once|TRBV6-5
CASTLNQETQYF
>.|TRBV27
CASSLSGQYNEQFF
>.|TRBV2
CASSRTSGEETQYF
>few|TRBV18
CASSPTANTEAFF
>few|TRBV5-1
CASSLESVRYNEQFF
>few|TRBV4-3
CASSPIPGTASYGYTF
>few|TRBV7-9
CASSALSTDTQYF
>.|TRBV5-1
CASSTWTGGGEKLFF
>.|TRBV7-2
CASRAGIHTEAFF
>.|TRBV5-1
CASSSDRAGNTIYF
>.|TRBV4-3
CASSQDTGTGGEKLFF
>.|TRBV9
CASSVGVSRGQNTEAFF
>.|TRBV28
CASSLMAGGDTEAFF
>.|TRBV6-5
CASPPPSRSNQPQHF
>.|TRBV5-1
CASSTSATDTFNEQFF
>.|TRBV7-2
CASSRTSGRAGELFF
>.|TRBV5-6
CASSFPTWTGGLGNTEAFF
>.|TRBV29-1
CSVEQGSYEQYF
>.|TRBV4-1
CASSRGSRETQYF
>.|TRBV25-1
CASRTGQSHNEQFF
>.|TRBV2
CASRGTRGISYEQYF
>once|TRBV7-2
CASSSMDSNYGYTF
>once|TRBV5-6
CASSPVRGTDTQYF
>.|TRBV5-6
CASSLDQGGVDGYGYTF
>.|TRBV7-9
CASSASGVTDTQYF
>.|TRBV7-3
CASSSRTGGANVLTF
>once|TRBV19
CASSTLGQGRNIQYF
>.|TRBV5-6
CASSYGTQNTGELFF
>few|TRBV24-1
CATSDPMTGLDPDEQFF
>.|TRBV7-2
CASSLEGRGDQPQHF
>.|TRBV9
CASSPEGTGGTGELFF
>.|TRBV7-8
CASSFPGQGSVYEQYF
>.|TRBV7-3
CASSPGTGGADTQYF
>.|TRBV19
CASSPDRKLYEQYF
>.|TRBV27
CASSLLAGGGTQYF
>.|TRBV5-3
CARSFDRCGGSRGSNQPQHF
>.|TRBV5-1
CASSRTSGPYNEQFF
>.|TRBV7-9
CASSVRAGMNEQYF
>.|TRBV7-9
CASSLGLAGGLGSYEQYF
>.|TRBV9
CASSVAPSSWGTDTQYF
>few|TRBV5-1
CASSLNSPLLNTGELFF